The 7 T cell receptor beta chains below come from one sample, sequenced in a study of blood T cell repertoires in COVID-19. The protocol was immunoSEQ multiplex PCR, while the TCRdb copy is restricted to in-frame clones and leaves out a portion. The data contain approximately 40,000 clones, 88% of them singletons. The specimen was peripheral blood. All receptors derive from a woman between 65 and 79 years old with acute or convalescent COVID-19.

The chain is built from TRBV19 and TRBJ2-5; D is possibly TRBD2 (6 bases). Germline V lookup: CDR1 LNHDA, CDR2 SQIVND (reference sequence). Trimming stripped 9 bases from V and 0 bases from J, with 17 bases between. This CDR3 region has 15 residues. CDR3 coding DNA: TGTGCCAGCCAGATGATCGGGGGAAACCAAGAGACCCAGTACTTC. Its protein is CASQMIGGNQETQYF.

In this sample, this clone turned up a few times. The chain links TRBV19 to TRBJ1-6, with D perhaps matching TRBD1 (6 bases). Germline CDR1 and CDR2: LNHDA and SQIVND (reference sequence). CDR3 size: 18 residues. The V end was cut by 2 bases, the J end by 3 bases, with 17 bases between. The CDR3 region is CASSISVSGQFYNSPLHF. DNA of the CDR3: TGTGCCAGTAGTATATCCGTTTCTGGACAGTTCTATAATTCACCCCTCCACTTT. Full variable domain (rest looked up from reference TRBV19 and TRBJ1-6): DGGITQSPKYLFRKEGQNVTLSCEQNLNHDAMYWYRQDPGQGLRLIYYSQIVNDFQKGDIAEGYSVSREKKESFPLTVTSAQKNPTAFYLCASSISVSGQFYNSPLHFGNGTRLTVT.

V is TRBV6-5 and J is TRBJ1-1; D gene unclear. The germline CDR1 and CDR2 sequences are MNHEY and SVGAGI. CDR3 length equals 13 residues. V was clipped by 7 bases and J by 5 bases, with 14 bases between them. CDR3 DNA sequence: TGTGCCAGCACGTACGGAGATGGGACTGAAGCTTTCTTT. It yields the protein CASTYGDGTEAFF.

The chain has TRBV3-1 (or the pseudogene TRBV3-2) and TRBJ2-1; D is ambiguous. Trimming removed 4 bases at V and 6 bases at J, with 13 bases between. Germline-derived CDR1 and CDR2 are LGHDT and YNNKEL (reference sequence). The CDR3 is 14 amino acids. The CDR3 loop is CASSLGQEFNEQFF. The CDR3 nucleotides are TGTGCCAGCAGCCTTGGGCAGGAATTCAATGAGCAGTTCTTC.

The chain recombines TRBV5-4 with TRBJ2-1; perhaps TRBD1 as D (6 bases). CDR1 and CDR2 from the germline V gene are SGHNT and YYREEE (reference sequence). The V end was cut by 0 bases, the J end by 6 bases, with 13 bases between. The length of the CDR3 is 15 residues. CDR3 sequence: CASSLARGSANEQFF. The CDR3, as DNA: TGTGCCAGCAGCTTGGCTAGGGGGTCAGCCAATGAGCAGTTCTTC.

J is TRBJ2-4 and V is TRBV19, with a possible D match to TRBD2 (6 bases). CDR3 length equals 14 residues. The V and J ends lost 3 bases and 2 bases respectively, with 8 bases between them. Germline V lookup: CDR1 LNHDA, CDR2 SQIVND (reference sequence). The CDR3 sequence is CASSMGGPKNIQYF. The CDR3 DNA sequence: TGTGCCAGTAGTATGGGGGGACCCAAAAACATTCAGTACTTC.

The chain uses TRBV29-1 and TRBJ1-5, with D uncertain. V lost 4 bases to trimming and J lost 2 bases, with 12 bases between them. Germline V gene sequence: CDR1 SQVTM, CDR2 ANQGSEA. This CDR3 has 14 residues. The CDR3 sequence: CSVVEVGGNQPQHF. The CDR3 coding sequence is TGCAGCGTTGTCGAGGTCGGGGGCAATCAGCCCCAGCATTTT.